This passage covers 30 T cell receptor beta chains from one sample sequenced in a study of Graves' ophthalmopathy and Graves' hyperthyroidism. For repertoire sequencing, the TCR beta CDR3 regions were amplified from RNA transcripts. The library came from an HTBI-primed first-round RT-PCR and a second-round multiplex PCR. TCRdb called the multiplex PCR reads again in MiXCR, with one record for every CDR3 protein. The repertoire includes almost 750,000 distinct CDR3 sequences, 40% of them detected once, and approximately 46% sits in the top ten. Sequencing was done on a sample of peripheral blood. The receptor set was obtained from an adult man with Graves' ophthalmopathy.

This chain links TRBV2 with TRBJ2-7; D remains unclear. Deletions cut 7 bases from V and 6 bases from J, with 13 bases between. The CDR3 consists of 12 residues. Germline V CDR1 and CDR2: SNHLY, FYNNEI. The CDR3 sequence is CASTFRAGEQYF. CDR3 nucleotides: TGTGCCAGCACTTTTAGGGCTGGCGAGCAGTACTTC.

This clonotype was observed many times. V gene TRBV7-2 combines with J gene TRBJ2-2; D gene uncertain. Trimming left V 0 bases short and J 0 bases short, with 5 bases between. The germline CDR1 and CDR2 sequences are SGHTA and FQGNSA. The CDR3 has 15 amino acids. This chain's CDR3 is CASSLASTNTGELFF. The CDR3 DNA reads TGTGCCAGCAGCTTAGCGTCGACGAACACCGGGGAGCTGTTTTTT.

This clonotype has at least ten counts. The gene calls are TRBV29-1 and TRBJ1-1; D not certain. Deletions cut 4 bases from V and 7 bases from J, with 7 bases between. Germline V lookup: CDR1 SQVTM, CDR2 ANQGSEA. This CDR3 is built from 10 residues. The CDR3 sequence is CSVARGEAFF. CDR3 coding DNA: TGCAGCGTTGCAAGAGGTGAAGCTTTCTTT.

Note on this clonotype: A read error is possible here, since a much larger clone lies one base away. The J gene is TRBJ2-7, the V gene TRBV2; D perhaps matches TRBD2 (6 bases). CDR3 size: 13 residues. Germline values: CDR1 SNHLY, CDR2 FYNNEI. The V end was cut by 4 bases, the J end by 9 bases, with 16 bases between. CDR3 loop: CASSVSGLGGQYF. Written as DNA, the CDR3 is TGTGCCAGCAGTGTCTCGGGGTTGGGGGGGCAGTACTTC.

The chain joins TRBV7-9 to TRBJ2-5, with D possibly being TRBD2 (5 bases). Germline CDR1 SEHNR, CDR2 FQNEAQ (reference sequence). Deletions cut 5 bases from V and 7 bases from J, with 8 bases between. This CDR3 spans 11 amino acids. The chain's CDR3 is CASSEGRTQYF. The CDR3 region has the DNA TGTGCCAGCAGCGAAGGGAGGACCCAGTACTTC.

The count of this clonotype is one. The CDR3 sequence is CSARDTGKETQYF. CDR3 DNA: TGCAGTGCTAGAGATACGGGAAAAGAGACCCAGTACTTC. The J gene is TRBJ2-5, the V gene TRBV20-1; D is perhaps TRBD2 (5 bases). The CDR3 totals 13 residues. Per germline, CDR1 DFQATT and CDR2 SNEGSKA (reference sequence). V was pared by 0 bases and J by 3 bases, with 8 bases between.

This clonotype turned up a few times. The chain uses TRBV3-1 and TRBJ1-5, with TRBD1 as a possible D gene (6 bases). V shed 0 bases and J shed 4 bases, with 10 bases lying between them. The CDR3 loop spans 15 amino acids. Germline V gene sequence: CDR1 LGHDT, CDR2 YNNKEL (reference sequence). The CDR3 DNA sequence: TGTGCCAGCAGCCAAGATACAGGGTATAATCAGCCCCAGCATTTT. This encodes CASSQDTGYNQPQHF.

This clonotype showed up many times. The V and J genes are TRBV15 and TRBJ2-5, with D possibly matching TRBD1 (6 bases). V lost 3 bases and J lost 5, with 13 bases in between. CDR3 length: 14 amino acids. Germline V gene sequence: CDR1 LNHNV, CDR2 YYDKDF (reference sequence). The CDR3 is CATSRSSGAETQYF. The CDR3 nucleotides read TGTGCCACCAGCAGGTCATCAGGGGCCGAGACCCAGTACTTC.

The V gene is TRBV10-3, the J gene TRBJ1-4; D is uncertain. Germline V CDR1 and CDR2: ENHRY, SYGVKD. V lost 7 bases to trimming and J lost 5 bases, with 11 bases between them. There are 13 residues in the CDR3. The DNA of the CDR3 is TGTGCCATCAAGGACCTGAAGAATGAAAAACTGTTTTTT. Its translation is CAIKDLKNEKLFF.

J is TRBJ1-2 and V is TRBV12-3 or TRBV12-4; perhaps TRBD1 as D (6 bases). The V end was cut by 4 bases, the J end by 0 bases, with 12 bases between. This CDR3 is 15 amino acids long. The CDR3 DNA sequence: TGTGCCAGCAGTTCTACAGGGAACACTAACTATGGCTACACCTTC. It yields the protein CASSSTGNTNYGYTF.

The V and J genes are TRBV25-1 and TRBJ1-1; a possible D gene is TRBD1 (5 bases). This CDR3 is built from 15 residues. V was cut by 6 bases and J by 1 base, with 15 bases left in between. Germline V gene sequence: CDR1 MGHDK, CDR2 SYGVNS. CDR3 sequence reads: CASSRAGLGNTEAFF. In DNA, the CDR3 is TGTGCCAGCAGCCGCGCGGGACTCGGGAACACTGAAGCTTTCTTT.

The chain employs TRBV24-1 and TRBJ2-5; tentative D call: TRBD2 (6 bases). V was pared by 5 bases and J by 4 bases, with 19 bases between. This CDR3 has 16 amino acids. CDR1 and CDR2 from the germline V gene are KGHDR and SFDVKD. The CDR3 protein is CATSASSYMGGETQYF. In DNA, the CDR3 is TGTGCCACCAGTGCCAGCAGTTACATGGGAGGAGAGACCCAGTACTTC.

A word on this clonotype: This sequence may be a read error, since a much larger clone differs from it by one base. The chain employs TRBV10-3 and TRBJ2-5; D remains unclear. CDR1 ENHRY and CDR2 SYGVKD come from the germline V gene. This CDR3 has 12 residues. V was clipped by 6 bases and J by 2 bases, with 7 bases between them. The CDR3, as DNA: TGTGCCATCAGCGTTATTCAAGAGACCCAGTACTTC. Protein product: CAISVIQETQYF.

The V and J genes are TRBV10-3 and TRBJ2-7, with a tentative D call TRBD1 (6 bases). V lost 0 bases and J lost 3, with 12 bases in between. The CDR3 sequence is 15 residues long. From germline, CDR1 is ENHRY and CDR2 SYGVKD. The CDR3: CAISESGRGHYEQYF. The CDR3 DNA reads as TGTGCCATCAGTGAGTCGGGCAGGGGACACTACGAGCAGTACTTC.

Regarding this clonotype: A junction end diverges from the germline sequence, so it may reflect a read error. The CDR3 bases are TGCGCCAGCAGCCAAGAACTCACAGTGAACGGGATGAACACTGAAGCTTTCTTT. This sequence encodes CASSQELTVNGMNTEAFF. The chain carries TRBV7-9 and TRBJ1-1; no reliable D call. The CDR3 has 18 amino acids. Germline CDR1 reads SEHNR; CDR2 reads FQNEAQ (reference sequence).

The sample holds one count of this clonotype. V usage is TRBV2 and J usage is TRBJ1-2; TRBD1 agrees at 9 bases. This CDR3 contains 13 residues. Germline V gene data show CDR1 as SNHLY and CDR2 as FYNNEI. J lost 6 bases, V lost 7 bases, and 6 bases had no gene match. CDR3 in amino acids: CASMPGQGDGYTF. The CDR3 DNA follows: TGTGCCAGCATGCCGGGACAGGGAGATGGCTACACCTTC.

The CDR3 is CASSDSGTETQYF. The CDR3 DNA is TGCGCCAGCAGTGATTCTGGGACGGAGACCCAGTACTTC. The rearrangement links TRBV10-2 to TRBJ2-5; D is perhaps TRBD1 or TRBD2 (5 bases each). The CDR3 spans 13 residues. V was cut by 3 bases and J by 5 bases, with 10 bases left in between. The V gene's germline CDR1 is WSHSY and CDR2 SAAADI.

This sequence joins TRBV29-1 and TRBJ1-5; TRBD1 might be the D (5 bases). The CDR3 loop spans 12 amino acids. Germline CDR1 is SQVTM and CDR2 is ANQGSEA. The CDR3, as DNA: TGCAGGGACAAGGGTGGTTATCAGCCCCAGCATTTT. It specifies CRDKGGYQPQHF. Full variable domain (rest looked up from reference TRBV29-1 and TRBJ1-5): SAVISQKPSRDICQRGTSLTIQCQVDSQVTMMFWYRQQPGQSLTLIATANQGSEATYESGFVIDKFPISRPNLTFSTLTVSNMSPEDSSIYLCRDKGGYQPQHFGDGTRLSIL.

The rearrangement uses TRBV2 and TRBJ1-5; D is unresolved. The CDR3 is 16 residues long. Germline CDR1 is SNHLY and CDR2 is FYNNEI. The ends were cut back, 0 bases at V and 9 bases at J, with 18 bases in the middle. The CDR3: CASSEALYRASRPQHF. For the CDR3, the DNA is TGTGCCAGCAGTGAAGCGTTGTATCGGGCATCTCGGCCCCAGCATTTT.

The rearrangement joins TRBV29-1 to TRBJ2-5; no clear D gene. V was clipped by 8 bases and J by 3 bases, with 10 bases between them. The germline gives CDR1 SQVTM, CDR2 ANQGSEA. The CDR3 loop spans 11 amino acids. CDR3 protein: CSLTPKETQYF. CDR3 in DNA: TGCAGCTTGACCCCAAAAGAGACCCAGTACTTC. The full variable domain, with the rest looked up from reference TRBV29-1 and TRBJ2-5, is SAVISQKPSRDICQRGTSLTIQCQVDSQVTMMFWYRQQPGQSLTLIATANQGSEATYESGFVIDKFPISRPNLTFSTLTVSNMSPEDSSIYLCSLTPKETQYFGPGTRLLVL.

V is TRBV11-1 and J is TRBJ2-7; D possibly corresponds to TRBD1 (6 bases). V gave up 6 bases and J gave up 2 bases, with 17 bases separating them. The CDR3 totals 15 residues. The germline CDR1 and CDR2 sequences are SGHAT and FQDESV (reference sequence). This chain's CDR3 is CASSLYPDRAYEQYF. The CDR3 coding sequence is TGTGCCAGCAGTTTATACCCGGACAGAGCCTACGAGCAGTACTTC.

This clonotype has more than one count but fewer than ten. The genes are TRBV6-1 and TRBJ2-7, with 10 bases matching TRBD1. Germline V gene sequence: CDR1 MNHNS, CDR2 SASEGT. V was pared by 2 bases and J by 2 bases, with 3 bases of the junction left unmatched. The CDR3 loop spans 15 amino acids. CDR3: CASSERTGGAYEQYF. CDR3 in DNA: TGTGCCAGCAGTGAAAGGACAGGGGGGGCCTACGAGCAGTACTTC.

The V call is TRBV25-1, the J call TRBJ2-2; possible D gene TRBD2, 5 bases. Trimming left V 6 bases short and J 2 bases short, with 13 bases between. The CDR3 runs to 15 residues. Germline V CDR1 and CDR2: MGHDK, SYGVNS. CDR3 sequence: CASRKFGLNTGELFF. As DNA, the CDR3 is TGTGCCAGCAGAAAGTTCGGACTCAACACCGGGGAGCTGTTTTTT.

This chain connects TRBV4-1 to TRBJ1-2; weak D call: TRBD1 (5 bases). With 1 base removed from V and 5 bases from J, the gap between germline ends came to 11 bases. Germline CDR1 MGHRA, CDR2 YSYEKL. The CDR3 is 14 residues long. CDR3 loop: CASSQVGTGYGYTF. In DNA, the CDR3 is TGCGCCAGCAGCCAAGTAGGAACAGGTTATGGCTACACCTTC.

This clonotype was recorded at least ten times. V and J are TRBV7-8 and TRBJ1-6, with unresolved D. V was cut by 1 base and J by 0 bases, with 4 bases left in between. The germline V gene encodes CDR1 SGHVS and CDR2 FQNEAQ. CDR3 length: 15 residues. This chain's CDR3 is CASSLERSYNSPLHF. The CDR3 DNA reads as TGTGCCAGCAGCTTAGAGCGCTCCTATAATTCACCCCTCCACTTT.

The gene calls are TRBV9 and TRBJ1-2; TRBD1 is a possible D gene (5 bases). V was cut by 4 bases and J by 5 bases, with 18 bases left in between. The CDR3 sequence is 15 residues long. Germline V lookup: CDR1 SGDLS, CDR2 YYNGEE. CDR3: CASSSWTRFGYGYTF. The CDR3 region has the DNA TGTGCCAGCAGCTCGTGGACAAGGTTTGGGTATGGCTACACCTTC.

The rearrangement joins TRBV24-1 to TRBJ1-2; D is perhaps TRBD1 (6 bases). Germline values: CDR1 KGHDR, CDR2 SFDVKD. The CDR3 sequence is 13 residues long. Trimming took off 7 bases at V and 1 base at J, with 9 bases between the two ends. DNA of the CDR3: TGTGCCACCAGCGCGGACAGTAACTATGGCTACACCTTC. Its translation is CATSADSNYGYTF.

This clonotype was seen only once. A much larger clone differs by one base, so this may be a read error. This chain uses TRBV25-1 with TRBJ2-5; the D gene is possibly TRBD2 (5 bases). The CDR3 length is 13 residues. The germline V and J ends were trimmed by 6 bases and 5 bases, with 13 bases remaining between them. Germline values: CDR1 MGHDK, CDR2 SYGVNS. The CDR3 protein is CASSFGSRETQYF. Written as DNA, the CDR3 is TGTGCCAGCAGCTTTGGGAGTCGGGAGACCCAGTACTTC.

The chain employs TRBV25-1 and TRBJ2-7, with D tentatively TRBD1 (5 bases). This CDR3 spans 15 amino acids. Trimming took 5 bases from V and 3 from J, leaving 17 bases between them. Germline V lookup: CDR1 MGHDK, CDR2 SYGVNS. The CDR3 is CASSILTEFRYEQYF. The CDR3 DNA is TGTGCCAGCAGTATCCTGACAGAGTTTCGCTACGAGCAGTACTTC.

This clonotype was found a few times. The rearrangement uses TRBV9 and TRBJ1-1; D uncertain. Trimming took off 7 bases at V and 4 bases at J, with 23 bases between the two ends. CDR3 size: 16 residues. CDR1 is SGDLS, CDR2 YYNGEE, per germline. As DNA, the CDR3 is TGTGCCAGCTCGCCCACCCCAGGTGGGCCCAGCACTGAAGCTTTCTTT. It specifies CASSPTPGGPSTEAFF.